These 9 T cell receptor beta chains were sequenced from one sample in a study of cytomegalovirus exposure and HLA in healthy donors. PCR was performed using 60 Vbeta and 13 Jbeta primers. TCRdb's copy holds only in-frame clones and misses some; the assay was immunoSEQ multiplex PCR. The sample yields roughly 110,000 clones, around 85% seen once. The sequenced sample was PBMCs. Source of these receptors: a man younger than 45 in good health and CMV-seronegative.

The J gene is TRBJ1-2, the V gene TRBV19; the match to TRBD1 covers 9 bases. The CDR3 is 13 amino acids. Per germline, CDR1 LNHDA and CDR2 SQIVND (reference sequence). The ends lost 3 bases at V and 6 bases at J; junction bases unmatched: 2. The CDR3 region has the DNA TGTGCCAGTAGTATTAGGGACAGGGATGGCTACACCTTC. Encoded protein: CASSIRDRDGYTF.

This clone has only one observation. This rearrangement joins TRBV19 to TRBJ2-1; 7 bases agree with TRBD1. V gave up 8 bases and J gave up 6 bases; unmatched junction bases: 7. This CDR3 contains 13 residues. Germline CDR1 and CDR2: LNHDA and SQIVND (reference sequence). The DNA for the CDR3 is TGTGCCAGTGGCCGGGACAGCTTCAATGAGCAGTTCTTC. The encoded protein is CASGRDSFNEQFF.

This clone appeared a few times. The chain uses TRBV6-5 and TRBJ2-7, with 9 bases lining up with TRBD1. Per germline, CDR1 MNHEY and CDR2 SVGAGI. The CDR3 sequence is 14 residues long. The ends lost 5 bases at V and 2 bases at J; junction bases unmatched: 4. The CDR3 loop is CASSPTGGTYEQYF. CDR3 in DNA: TGTGCCAGCAGTCCGACAGGGGGGACCTACGAGCAGTACTTC.

The rearrangement uses TRBV6-1 and TRBJ1-6, with TRBD1 matching over 10 bases. The germline V gene has CDR1 MNHNS and CDR2 SASEGT. The trim removed 4 bases at V and 6 bases at J, leaving 6 bases unmatched. The CDR3 runs 16 residues. CDR3 sequence (DNA): TGTGCCAGCAGTGGAAACCGGGACAGGGGTAATTCACCCCTCCACTTT. Protein product: CASSGNRDRGNSPLHF.

This chain uses TRBV2 with TRBJ2-3, with 9 bases aligning to TRBD2. V gave up 4 bases and J gave up 4 bases; unmatched junction bases: 12. This CDR3 has 17 amino acids. Germline loops: CDR1 SNHLY, CDR2 FYNNEI. The CDR3 is CASSVGSGGRSADTQYF. In nucleotides, the CDR3 is TGTGCCAGCAGTGTGGGCAGCGGGGGGCGGAGCGCAGATACGCAGTATTTT. Complete variable domain (other parts from reference TRBV2 and TRBJ2-3): EPEVTQTPSHQVTQMGQEVILRCVPISNHLYFYWYRQILGQKVEFLVSFYNNEISEKSEIFDDQFSVERPDGSNFTLKIRSTKLEDSAMYFCASSVGSGGRSADTQYFGPGTRLTVL.

This chain joins TRBV29-1 and TRBJ2-1; a weak D match, TRBD1 (6 bases). The V end was cut by 4 bases, the J end by 7 bases, with 17 bases between. Germline V gene lookup returns CDR1 SQVTM and CDR2 ANQGSEA. The CDR3 is 14 residues long. CDR3 sequence reads: CSVGGLGPTNEQFF. Here the CDR3 DNA reads TGCAGCGTTGGGGGGCTGGGCCCCACAAATGAGCAGTTCTTC.

V usage is TRBV29-1 and J usage is TRBJ1-2, with 8 bases identical to TRBD1. The J segment lost 1 base and the V segment lost 7 bases, leaving 8 bases of the junction unmatched. The CDR3 sequence is 14 residues long. CDR1 is SQVTM and CDR2 is ANQGSEA in the germline V gene. The CDR3 region is CSARLTGVNYGYTF. CDR3 DNA sequence: TGCAGCGCAAGATTGACAGGGGTTAACTATGGCTACACCTTC.

The rearrangement uses TRBV18 and TRBJ1-4; the match to TRBD1 covers 9 bases. V lost 5 bases and J lost 5; bases outside the gene matches: 3. Germline V gene sequence: CDR1 KGHSH, CDR2 LQKENI. This CDR3 is 14 amino acids long. The CDR3 spells CASSWDRANEKLFF. In DNA, the CDR3 is TGTGCCAGCTCATGGGACAGGGCAAATGAAAAACTGTTTTTT.

The rearrangement uses TRBV7-2 and TRBJ2-3; tentatively, D is TRBD1 (6 bases). Trimming took 0 bases from V and 0 from J, leaving 10 bases between them. The germline CDR1 and CDR2 sequences are SGHTA and FQGNSA. The CDR3 is 16 amino acids. The CDR3 DNA sequence: TGTGCCAGCAGCTTAGCCAGGGGCCTGAGCACAGATACGCAGTATTTT. This sequence encodes CASSLARGLSTDTQYF.